The clone carrying this T cell receptor (beta chain) was detected only a few times. What it recognizes is unknown. Other DNA sequences of this sample code for an identical CDR3. How the authors handled the data: Filtering of immunoSEQ junctional sequences could not match full-length read filtering. Assay: immunoSEQ multiplex PCR; the TCRdb copy retains only in-frame clones and omits some. V and J calls and clone size are as listed in that table; D and trimming were resolved from the DNA. Of hundreds of thousands of clones listed, 74% are singletons. The data originate from a study of shared clonotypes between healthy human individuals. General study results and limits: In having few donors, the study represented limited genetic and exposure-history diversity. Clonotypes which were not shared had lower generation probabilities than clonotypes that all four donors shared. Sharing of clonotypes among donors was expected to vary with sequencing depth.

This CDR3 region has 16 residues. CDR1 is SGHRS, CDR2 YFSETQ, per germline. V lost 2 bases to trimming and J lost 5 bases; unmatched junction nucleotides: 8. The chain combines TRBV5-1 with TRBJ2-5, with TRBD2 identical over 11 bases. Sequenced: memory CD4+ T cells sorted from blood. The subset is: CD45RA-negative fraction. This TCR was recovered from a man aged 25 to 40 in good health. The CDR3 protein is CASSLGLAGGGETQYF. The CDR3 DNA follows: TGCGCCAGCAGCTTAGGACTAGCGGGTGGAGGTGAGACCCAGTACTTC.